This TCR beta chain was recorded in a study of blood T cell repertoires in COVID-19. TCRdb's table, derived via immunoSEQ multiplex PCR, lists solely in-frame clones and lacks some. This table holds roughly 100,000 clones, 60% to 85% found once. The sequence was obtained from a man aged 80 or over with COVID-19, enrolled during active disease. Material: peripheral blood.

The CDR3 coding sequence is TGTGCCAGCTCACCACCGACTAGCGGGACCTACGAGCAGTACTTC. Its translation: CASSPPTSGTYEQYF. The rearrangement joins TRBV18 to TRBJ2-7; TRBD2 matches at 11 bases. The CDR3 spans 15 residues. Germline V gene lookup returns CDR1 KGHSH and CDR2 LQKENI. Losses at the gene ends were 0 bases for V and 2 bases for J; bases not matched to a gene: 0.